Following are 18 T cell receptor beta chains from one sample sequenced in a study of beta chain bispecific antibodies for T cell cancers. Study-wide results and caveats: Anti-TRBV12 exposure, compared with anti-CD19, reduced the TRBV12-3 proportion of TRBV signal by around 99%. In these mixed samples, most targeted TRBV reads derived from the leukemia cell line.

Expansion lasted roughly three days, with either anti-CD3 antibody OKT3 or CD3/CD28 beads. Their recognized antigens are unknown. Via MiXCR, TCRdb re-called the 5' RACE reads, giving one row per CDR3 protein. The table has 20,000 to 25,000 distinct CDR3 sequences, approximately 2.2% seen once. The starting material was healthy donor T cells cultured with leukemia cells, obtained from a culture containing a bispecific antibody targeting TCR Vbeta12. All receptors derive from a human donor in good health. Some clones in this sample may be carry-over from other donors' samples.

This clonotype has at least ten counts. V and J are TRBV10-3 and TRBJ1-1, with a possible D match to TRBD1 (5 bases). Germline CDR1 reads ENHRY; CDR2 reads SYGVKD. CDR3 length: 12 amino acids. Trimming stripped 11 bases from V and 2 bases from J, with 12 bases between. The chain's CDR3 is CAVGGSNTEAFF. The CDR3 DNA follows: TGTGCCGTGGGGGGGAGTAACACTGAAGCTTTCTTT.

This clonotype has ten or more counts. The chain employs TRBV6-5 and TRBJ2-7; 11 bases are shared with TRBD2. V dropped 4 bases and J dropped 2; count of bases not matched to a gene: 4. CDR1 is MNHEY and CDR2 is SVGAGI in the germline V gene. CDR3 length equals 15 residues. CDR3 bases: TGTGCCAGCAGTTGGGGACTAGCGGAGACCTACGAGCAGTACTTC. It translates to CASSWGLAETYEQYF.

There are many counts of this clonotype. The genes are TRBV5-5 and TRBJ1-5; 7 nucleotides line up with TRBD1. Germline CDR1 SGHKS, CDR2 YYEKEE (reference sequence). The CDR3 spans 15 residues. V dropped 4 bases and J dropped 1; count of bases not matched to a gene: 5. CDR3 amino acids: CASSSLQGSNQPQHF. The DNA for the CDR3 is TGTGCCAGCAGCAGCCTACAGGGGAGCAATCAGCCCCAGCATTTT.

The chain is built from TRBV30 and TRBJ1-4; D is uncertain. Germline values: CDR1 GTSNPN, CDR2 SVGIG (reference sequence). This CDR3 is built from 15 residues. V lost 3 bases and J lost 5, with 16 bases in between. The CDR3 DNA is TGTGCCTGGAGCGCCCTTGCGGGGTCGAATGAAAAACTGTTTTTT. Translating gives CAWSALAGSNEKLFF.

This clonotype was recorded many times. The J gene is TRBJ1-1, the V gene TRBV5-1; the D is unclear. This CDR3 spans 14 amino acids. Germline-derived CDR1 and CDR2 are SGHRS and YFSETQ. V gave up 2 bases and J gave up 1 base, with 9 bases separating them. CDR3 amino acids: CASSFSHGNTEAFF. CDR3 nucleotides: TGCGCCAGCAGCTTCTCCCACGGGAACACTGAAGCTTTCTTT.

This clonotype counts as medium-sized (0.01 to 0.1%). This chain uses TRBV5-1 with TRBJ1-1, with 7 bases identical to TRBD1. The CDR3 extends over 16 amino acids. Germline values: CDR1 SGHRS, CDR2 YFSETQ. V lost 4 bases and J lost 1; bases outside the gene matches: 10. This chain's CDR3 is CASSMRRTGTNTEAFF. CDR3 coding DNA: TGCGCCAGCAGCATGCGTCGGACAGGAACGAACACTGAAGCTTTCTTT.

Many counts were recorded for this clonotype. V gene TRBV5-1 combines with J gene TRBJ2-1, with no clear D. The CDR3 covers 12 residues. The germline V and J ends were trimmed by 3 bases and 9 bases, with 10 bases remaining between them. Germline values: CDR1 SGHRS, CDR2 YFSETQ. CDR3 nucleotides: TGCGCCAGCAGCTCCCGTTCGGGTGAGCAGTTCTTC. This codes for CASSSRSGEQFF.

This clonotype occurred many times. The chain links TRBV7-9 to TRBJ2-2; no definite D call. Trimming stripped 2 bases from V and 4 bases from J, with 8 bases between. The CDR3 covers 14 residues. Germline V gene data show CDR1 as SEHNR and CDR2 as FQNEAQ (reference sequence). CDR3 in amino acids: CASSLPPLTGELFF. In DNA, the CDR3 is TGTGCCAGCAGCTTACCGCCTCTCACCGGGGAGCTGTTTTTT.

This clonotype was seen many times. The chain recombines TRBV9 with TRBJ2-5; a weak D match, TRBD2 (6 bases). The CDR3 spans 14 residues. Per the germline V gene, CDR1 is SGDLS and CDR2 is YYNGEE. V lost 3 bases and J lost 5, with 14 bases in between. The CDR3 reads CASSAGGSAETQYF. In DNA, the CDR3 is TGTGCCAGCAGCGCCGGAGGGAGCGCGGAGACCCAGTACTTC.

This clonotype was found many times. The chain uses TRBV5-1 and TRBJ1-1; 7 bases agree with TRBD1. J lost 6 bases, V lost 4 bases, and 6 bases had no gene match. The CDR3 loop spans 13 amino acids. The germline V gene encodes CDR1 SGHRS and CDR2 YFSETQ. The DNA for the CDR3 is TGCGCCAGCAGCGACTGGGACAGCCCTGAAGCTTTCTTT. Encoded protein: CASSDWDSPEAFF.

V and J are TRBV12-3 or TRBV12-4 and TRBJ1-1; tentatively, D is TRBD1 (6 bases). This CDR3 comprises 14 residues. The V end lost 1 base, the J end lost 4 bases, and 10 bases lay between the germline ends. DNA for the CDR3: TGTGCCAGCAGTTTAGACAGGGACGTCACTGAAGCTTTCTTT. This encodes CASSLDRDVTEAFF.

This clonotype was seen repeatedly, ten times or more. This chain links TRBV11-2 with TRBJ2-7; D possibly corresponds to TRBD1 (5 bases). CDR1 and CDR2 from the germline V gene are SGHAT and FQNNGV. The CDR3 is 16 residues long. The ends were cut back, 4 bases at V and 12 bases at J, with 28 bases in the middle. CDR3 loop: CASSSTRERWGGAWYF. The CDR3 region has the DNA TGTGCCAGCAGCTCCACGAGAGAAAGATGGGGTGGGGCATGGTACTTC.

At least ten counts were recorded for this clonotype. V gene TRBV5-4 combines with J gene TRBJ1-1; D ambiguous. Germline V lookup: CDR1 SGHNT, CDR2 YYREEE (reference sequence). Trimming pared 4 bases from V and 0 bases from J, leaving 10 bases between. The CDR3 is made up of 14 amino acids. The chain's CDR3 is CASSGSDVNTEAFF. For the CDR3, the DNA is TGTGCCAGCAGCGGATCGGATGTGAACACTGAAGCTTTCTTT.

There are a few counts of this clonotype. The chain has TRBV11-2 and TRBJ2-5, with 7 bases lining up with TRBD1. The length of the CDR3 is 16 residues. V shed 5 bases, J shed 2 bases, and the junction held 11 bases outside the gene matches. Germline CDR1 SGHAT, CDR2 FQNNGV. CDR3 sequence (DNA): TGTGCCAGCAGCCCACGCGAGGGGGCTGGTCAAGAGACCCAGTACTTC. This gives the protein CASSPREGAGQETQYF. Based on the CDR3 plus reference TRBV11-2 and TRBJ2-5, the full variable domain is EAGVAQSPRYKIIEKRQSVAFWCNPISGHATLYWYQQILGQGPKLLIQFQNNGVVDDSQLPKDRFSAERLKGVDSTLKIQPAKLEDSAVYLCASSPREGAGQETQYFGPGTRLLVL.

The table lists this clonotype with many counts. This sequence joins TRBV19 and TRBJ2-1; no firm D call. Trimming removed 7 bases at V and 1 base at J, with 8 bases between. This CDR3 contains 13 residues. The V gene's germline CDR1 is LNHDA and CDR2 SQIVND (reference sequence). CDR3 amino acids: CASTSASYNEQFF. As DNA, the CDR3 is TGTGCCAGTACTTCAGCTTCCTACAATGAGCAGTTCTTC.

This clonotype occurred many times. The J gene is TRBJ2-2, the V gene TRBV27; tentatively, D is TRBD1 (6 bases). Trimming shortened V by 5 bases and J by 6 bases, and 10 bases separated the two germline ends. Germline V gives CDR1 MNHEY, CDR2 SMNVEV (reference sequence). This CDR3 comprises 13 residues. CDR3 sequence: CASSPWTAGELFF. The CDR3 bases are TGTGCCAGCAGTCCTTGGACAGCCGGGGAGCTGTTTTTT.

The sample holds many counts of this clonotype. The chain employs TRBV7-9 and TRBJ1-2; 9 bases line up with TRBD1. The germline V gene encodes CDR1 SEHNR and CDR2 FQNEAQ (reference sequence). The CDR3 has 15 residues. V was clipped by 5 bases and J by 6 bases; unmatched bases: 10. This CDR3 is CASSPRTGEGDGYTF. Written as DNA, the CDR3 is TGTGCCAGCAGCCCTAGGACAGGGGAAGGAGATGGCTACACCTTC.

This clonotype has at least ten counts. This chain connects TRBV5-1 to TRBJ2-7; 12 nucleotides agree with TRBD2. CDR1 and CDR2 (germline): SGHRS, YFSETQ. J lost 1 base, V lost 2 bases, and 4 bases had no gene match. The CDR3 length is 16 residues. The CDR3 DNA reads TGCGCCAGCAGCTTTTTCGGACTAGCGGGGTCCTACGAGCAGTACTTC. Protein product: CASSFFGLAGSYEQYF.